The clone carrying this TCR beta chain has a handful of counts. Its antigen is undetermined. These data belong to a study of beta chain features in type 1 diabetes. Germline assignment: CDR1 KGHSH and CDR2 LQKENI. V shed 4 bases and J 5 bases; nucleotides not matched to a gene: 3. The length of the CDR3 is 13 residues. The study reverse transcribed the entire isolated RNA, so it sequenced expressed TCRB transcripts. Assay used: immunoSEQ multiplex PCR; TCRdb lists only in-frame clones, some missing. The data contain 250,000 or so clones, approximately 14% of them singletons. Broader study findings: Resolution of whether HLA type affects TCRB rearrangement was not achieved here. Across all four CD4+ subsets, people with type 1 diabetes showed modestly shorter TCRB CDR3s.

This chain connects TRBV18 to TRBJ2-5; TRBD1 matches at 8 bases. This clonotype was sampled from a man aged 30 to 39 with type 1 diabetes. The sequencing sample was made of naive CD4+ T cells from blood. CDR3 bases: TGTGCCAGCTCACAGGACAGGGTTGAGACCCAGTACTTC. Its protein product is CASSQDRVETQYF.